Below, 29 T cell receptor beta chains from the same sample are listed, as sequenced in a study of PD-L1 blockade in urothelial cancer. Here immunoSEQ multiplex PCR was the method, and the copy in TCRdb shows in-frame clones only, minus some. The sample carries about 66,000 clones, approximately 91% recorded once. Time point specified: peripheral blood 6 weeks after treatment start. Here the sequenced sample was PBMCs, taken around atezolizumab (anti-PD-L1) treatment. The receptors here all came from a man in his 60s with urothelial cancer.

The chain couples TRBV28 to TRBJ1-1; the D gene is possibly TRBD1 (6 bases). The CDR3 is 15 residues long. Trimming stripped 6 bases from V and 1 base from J, with 15 bases between. From germline, CDR1 is MDHEN and CDR2 SYDVKM. This chain's CDR3 is CASRYSGAGNTEAFF. The CDR3 DNA follows: TGTGCCAGCAGATACTCAGGGGCCGGGAACACTGAAGCTTTCTTT.

This chain connects TRBV7-8 to TRBJ2-1; possible D gene TRBD2, 6 bases. The V gene's germline CDR1 is SGHVS and CDR2 FQNEAQ. Trimming removed 4 bases at V and 3 bases at J, with 13 bases between. This CDR3 is built from 15 residues. The CDR3 region is CASSSSVGGYNEQFF. DNA of the CDR3: TGTGCCAGCAGCTCAAGTGTGGGGGGCTACAATGAGCAGTTCTTC.

The chain employs TRBV4-2 and TRBJ2-1, with 10 bases identical to TRBD2. The J segment lost 5 bases and the V segment lost 3 bases, leaving 7 bases of the junction unmatched. CDR1 and CDR2 from the germline V gene are LGHNA and YNFKEQ. The CDR3 contains 16 residues. CDR3 DNA sequence: TGTGCCAGCAGCCATCCGAGCGGGAGGGGGAACAATGAGCAGTTCTTC. This codes for CASSHPSGRGNNEQFF.

This clone was seen once. The chain links TRBV30 to TRBJ1-3; D is ambiguous. The CDR3 has 16 amino acids. Per the germline V gene, CDR1 is GTSNPN and CDR2 is SVGIG (reference sequence). Trimming took off 1 base at V and 0 bases at J, with 13 bases between the two ends. The CDR3 loop reads CAWSDRQTYSGNTIYF. The CDR3 DNA reads as TGTGCCTGGAGTGACCGACAAACCTACTCTGGAAACACCATATATTTT. The variable domain in full, with the rest retrieved from reference TRBV30 and TRBJ1-3, is SQTIHQWPATLVQPVGSPLSLECTVEGTSNPNLYWYRQAAGRGLQLLFYSVGIGQISSEVPQNLSASRPQDRQFILSSKKLLLSDSGFYLCAWSDRQTYSGNTIYFGEGSWLTVV.

This chain joins TRBV29-1 and TRBJ2-7; a possible D gene is TRBD2 (6 bases). There are 12 residues in the CDR3. Germline lookup yields CDR1 SQVTM and CDR2 ANQGSEA. The V end lost 5 bases, the J end lost 5 bases, and 13 bases lay between the germline ends. In DNA form, the CDR3 reads TGCAGCGTTTGGGGGGTTGGAAACGAGCAGTACTTC. It specifies CSVWGVGNEQYF.

The chain employs TRBV18 and TRBJ2-3, with TRBD1 matching 9 bases. V shed 8 bases and J 4 bases; nucleotides not matched to a gene: 7. The CDR3 is 14 amino acids. The germline V gene encodes CDR1 KGHSH and CDR2 LQKENI. CDR3 sequence (DNA): TGTGCCAGCCAATCGGGACAGGGTTCAGATACGCAGTATTTT. This sequence encodes CASQSGQGSDTQYF. Filled out from reference TRBV18 and TRBJ2-3, the complete variable domain reads NAGVMQNPRHLVRRRGQEARLRCSPMKGHSHVYWYRQLPEEGLKFMVYLQKENIIDESGMPKERFSAEFPKEGPSILRIQQVVRGDSAAYFCASQSGQGSDTQYFGPGTRLTVL.

The rearrangement links TRBV29-1 to TRBJ2-7, with TRBD1 matching 10 bases. CDR3 length: 13 residues. Germline V CDR1 and CDR2: SQVTM, ANQGSEA. V dropped 1 base and J dropped 6; count of bases not matched to a gene: 3. The CDR3 DNA reads TGCAGCGTTGAAGGGACAGGGGGTATCGAGCAGTACTTC. It codes for CSVEGTGGIEQYF.

This chain uses TRBV6-1 with TRBJ2-7, with TRBD1 identical over 8 bases. Germline V gene data show CDR1 as MNHNS and CDR2 as SASEGT. With V trimmed by 4 bases and J by 1 base, 12 bases remained unmatched. The CDR3 covers 17 residues. The CDR3 DNA reads as TGTGCCAGCAGTGCTTCCCCACAGGGGGTTATTTCCTACGAGCAGTACTTC. This encodes CASSASPQGVISYEQYF.

This sequence joins TRBV28 and TRBJ1-2, with 8 bases matching TRBD1. CDR1 and CDR2 (germline): MDHEN, SYDVKM. CDR3 length: 14 amino acids. Trimming removed 3 bases from V and 1 base from J; junction bases left unmatched: 1. The CDR3 region has the DNA TGTGCCAGCAGTTTGGACAGGGTTAACTATGGCTACACCTTC. This gives the protein CASSLDRVNYGYTF.

The chain joins TRBV6-4 to TRBJ2-2; 7 nucleotides match TRBD2. Germline trimming cut 6 bases from V and 3 bases from J; bases unmatched to any gene: 4. CDR3 length equals 14 residues. CDR1 is MRHNA and CDR2 is SNTAGT in the germline V gene. The CDR3 DNA is TGTGCCAGCAGCCGGGAGGTTGACACCGGGGAGCTGTTTTTT. This sequence encodes CASSREVDTGELFF.

The chain recombines TRBV9 with TRBJ2-1; tentatively, D is TRBD2 (6 bases). V dropped 0 bases and J dropped 6 bases, with 16 bases sitting between them. The germline gives CDR1 SGDLS, CDR2 YYNGEE. The CDR3 covers 16 residues. The CDR3 sequence: CASSVALLVGGNEQFF. The DNA of the CDR3 is TGTGCCAGCAGCGTAGCCTTGCTAGTGGGGGGCAATGAGCAGTTCTTC.

The CDR3 region has the DNA TGTGCCAGTAGTTTAGGACAGGTTGAGACCCAGTACTTC. As protein: CASSLGQVETQYF. This chain connects TRBV19 to TRBJ2-5, with 7 bases that match TRBD1. This CDR3 comprises 13 residues. With V trimmed by 5 bases and J by 5 bases, 5 bases remained unmatched. Looked up from germline, CDR1 is LNHDA and CDR2 is SQIVND (reference sequence).

The chain employs TRBV29-1 and TRBJ2-2; possible D gene TRBD2, 7 bases. Trimming left V 4 bases short and J 0 bases short, with 12 bases between. Germline CDR1 and CDR2: SQVTM and ANQGSEA. The CDR3 extends over 15 amino acids. The CDR3 nucleotides read TGCAGCGTTGTGGGGGGGGCAGCGAACACCGGGGAGCTGTTTTTT. It codes for CSVVGGAANTGELFF.

The chain joins TRBV5-1 to TRBJ2-1; 13 nucleotides line up with TRBD2. V lost 4 bases and J lost 8; bases outside the gene matches: 9. In germline, CDR1 is SGHRS, CDR2 YFSETQ. This CDR3 spans 16 amino acids. CDR3 residues: CASSMGLAGRSDEQFF. The CDR3 region has the DNA TGCGCCAGCAGCATGGGACTAGCGGGGAGGAGCGATGAGCAGTTCTTC.

V usage is TRBV27 and J usage is TRBJ2-1; 7 bases fit TRBD2. The V segment lost 1 base and the J segment 10 bases; nucleotides outside the gene matches: 4. Germline V gene data show CDR1 as MNHEY and CDR2 as SMNVEV (reference sequence). The CDR3 totals 13 residues. In DNA, the CDR3 is TGTGCCAGCAGTTTATGGGGGGGTAGAGAGCAGTTCTTC. Its protein product is CASSLWGGREQFF.

The genes are TRBV2 and TRBJ1-6; TRBD1 matches 9 bases. Trimming cost V 6 bases and J 7 bases; bases outside gene matches: 10. Germline V gives CDR1 SNHLY, CDR2 FYNNEI. This CDR3 spans 16 amino acids. CDR3 sequence reads: CASREGQGGWNSPLHF. The CDR3 DNA reads as TGTGCCAGCAGAGAGGGACAGGGAGGATGGAATTCACCCCTCCACTTT.

In DNA, the CDR3 is TGCGCCAGCAGCTTGGCGGCCGGGGGGTCCTACGAGCAGTACTTC. Translation gives CASSLAAGGSYEQYF. The genes are TRBV5-1 and TRBJ2-7; 7 bases agree with TRBD2. The CDR3 has 15 amino acids. Germline CDR1 is SGHRS and CDR2 is YFSETQ. The trim removed 0 bases at V and 1 base at J, leaving 4 bases unmatched.

This clone was found once. CDR3 sequence: CASSSPGTRYEQYF. CDR3 DNA sequence: TGTGCCAGCAGCTCACCCGGGACTAGATACGAGCAGTACTTC. The chain uses TRBV7-8 and TRBJ2-5, with 8 nucleotides matching TRBD2. The last part of the DNA fits TRBJ2-7 better; the J call may be wrong. This CDR3 has 14 amino acids. Germline V gene sequence: CDR1 SGHVS, CDR2 FQNEAQ.

The chain combines TRBV27 with TRBJ2-3; TRBD2 matches at 11 bases. J lost 2 bases, V lost 9 bases, and 10 bases had no gene match. Germline CDR1 and CDR2: MNHEY and SMNVEV (reference sequence). This CDR3 has 16 amino acids. CDR3 sequence reads: CASSPGTSGYTDTQYF. The CDR3 bases are TGTGCCAGTAGTCCCGGGACTAGCGGATACACAGATACGCAGTATTTT.

This clone was found once. The chain combines TRBV15 with TRBJ1-4; D is perhaps TRBD1 (5 bases). Trimming removed 1 base from V and 4 bases from J, with 7 bases in between. Germline CDR1 reads LNHNV; CDR2 reads YYDKDF (reference sequence). CDR3 length: 14 residues. CDR3 DNA sequence: TGTGCCACCAGCAGAGGACAGTATAATGAAAAACTGTTTTTT. Its translation is CATSRGQYNEKLFF.

In its sample, this clone was seen a few times. The chain combines TRBV7-9 with TRBJ2-1; TRBD2 matches 14 bases. The CDR3 contains 19 residues. The junction had 8 bases not matched to a gene; V was cut back by 3 bases and J by 1 base. Germline V gives CDR1 SEHNR, CDR2 FQNEAQ (reference sequence). The CDR3 region is CASSFTTGTSGSSYNEQFF. Written as DNA, the CDR3 is TGTGCCAGCAGCTTTACCACTGGGACTAGCGGGAGTTCCTACAATGAGCAGTTCTTC.

The table lists this clone with a few counts. V is TRBV5-1 and J is TRBJ2-4; D perhaps matches TRBD1 (6 bases). This CDR3 region has 14 residues. CDR1 is SGHRS, CDR2 YFSETQ, per germline. V was pared by 2 bases and J by 7 bases, with 13 bases between. This CDR3 reads CASSFQGRKNIQYF. CDR3 in DNA: TGCGCCAGCAGCTTCCAGGGGCGTAAGAACATTCAGTACTTC.

This clone has ten or more counts. The chain joins TRBV6-5 to TRBJ2-7; no firm D call. V was trimmed by 1 base and J by 5 bases, leaving 3 bases between them. From germline, CDR1 is MNHEY and CDR2 SVGAGI. This CDR3 has 11 amino acids. The CDR3 DNA sequence: TGTGCCAGCAGTTACTTAAACGAGCAGTACTTC. This sequence encodes CASSYLNEQYF.

The chain couples TRBV10-2 to TRBJ1-1; TRBD1 matches at 7 bases. Germline CDR1 WSHSY, CDR2 SAAADI. The CDR3 loop spans 17 amino acids. Trimming at V came to 2 bases and at J to 0 bases, leaving 9 bases not matched to a gene. CDR3 nucleotide sequence: TGCGCCAGCAGTGAGGGAAACAGGGGCCTGATGAACACTGAAGCTTTCTTT. Protein sequence: CASSEGNRGLMNTEAFF.

The count of this clone is one. The genes are TRBV19 and TRBJ2-6; maybe TRBD2 (5 bases). V dropped 7 bases and J dropped 1 base, with 11 bases sitting between them. CDR3 length equals 15 residues. Germline CDR1 reads LNHDA; CDR2 reads SQIVND (reference sequence). The CDR3 loop reads CASTTTRSGANVLTF. DNA for the CDR3: TGTGCCAGTACCACCACTAGGTCTGGGGCCAACGTCCTGACTTTC.

The rearrangement links TRBV6-5 to TRBJ2-1; TRBD2 aligns across 9 bases. Germline V gene sequence: CDR1 MNHEY, CDR2 SVGAGI. The CDR3 has 15 amino acids. V dropped 5 bases and J dropped 6; count of bases not matched to a gene: 8. In DNA, the CDR3 is TGTGCCAGCAGTCCCCGGGGAGCGGGGGGCAATGAGCAGTTCTTC. Translation gives CASSPRGAGGNEQFF.

The chain employs TRBV9 and TRBJ1-2, with 10 positions matching TRBD1. This CDR3 is built from 16 residues. Germline V gene sequence: CDR1 SGDLS, CDR2 YYNGEE. V lost 0 bases, J lost 8 bases, and 10 bases stayed unmatched. Here the CDR3 DNA reads TGTGCCAGCAGCGTAGATCAGACAGGGGGCGCGGAAGGCTACACCTTC. As protein: CASSVDQTGGAEGYTF.

The gene calls are TRBV9 and TRBJ1-1; weak D call: TRBD1 (6 bases). Germline CDR1 and CDR2: SGDLS and YYNGEE. The CDR3 has 14 residues. V lost 4 bases, J lost 3 bases, and 13 bases lay in between. The chain's CDR3 is CASSTRQDHTEAFF. The CDR3 nucleotides are TGTGCCAGCAGCACTCGACAGGACCACACTGAAGCTTTCTTT.

CDR3 DNA sequence: TGTGCCAGCAGCTGGGGGGGAACACCTCAAGAGACCCAGTACTTC. Its protein is CASSWGGTPQETQYF. The genes are TRBV11-2 and TRBJ2-5, with TRBD2 matching over 7 bases. The germline gives CDR1 SGHAT, CDR2 FQNNGV. The V segment lost 4 bases and the J segment 2 bases; nucleotides outside the gene matches: 7. The CDR3 covers 15 residues.